The clone carrying this T cell receptor (beta chain) was picked up many times. Antigen specificity is unknown. TCRdb re-derived calls from the multiplex PCR reads in MiXCR, one entry per CDR3 protein. This table has 200,000 or so distinct CDR3 sequences, around 33% appearing once. Samples came from axillary lymph nodes draining the breast cancer. The sample belongs to a study of breast tumors, draining lymph nodes, adjacent tissues. V was clipped by 4 bases and J by 2 bases, with 13 bases between them. The CDR3 runs 14 residues. The germline V gene encodes CDR1 SGHNT and CDR2 YYREEE (reference sequence). Points from the study as a whole: The lymph node origin of tumor T cells was framed as consistent with a hypothesis, not demonstrated. Tumor TCR diversity was below lymph nodes but above nontumor tissue.

Sequencing was carried out using axillary lymph node tissue. The V gene is TRBV5-4, the J gene TRBJ2-7; D may match TRBD1 or TRBD2 (6 bases each). The origin of this receptor is a female donor with breast cancer. Some clones in this sample may be carry-over from other donors' samples. This chain's CDR3 is CASSPGASPYEQYF. CDR3 nucleotides: TGTGCCAGCAGCCCGGGGGCTAGCCCCTACGAGCAGTACTTC.